These 25 T cell receptor beta chains originate from one sample sequenced in a study of blood T cell repertoires in COVID-19. Using immunoSEQ multiplex PCR, the repertoire was profiled, and TCRdb retains in-frame clones only, with some absent. Counted here are about 180,000 clones, approximately 80% occurring once; the ten biggest clones make up 7%. The sample taken for sequencing was peripheral blood. These receptors came from a middle-aged woman with COVID-19, enrolled during active disease.

This clone was counted once. The rearrangement uses TRBV28 and TRBJ2-7; 7 nucleotides match TRBD2. CDR1 is MDHEN and CDR2 is SYDVKM in the germline V gene. This CDR3 region has 15 residues. V gave up 1 base and J gave up 3 bases; unmatched junction bases: 6. This CDR3 reads CASSLSSGMIYEQYF. CDR3 bases: TGTGCCAGCAGTTTATCTAGCGGCATGATCTACGAGCAGTACTTC.

The chain employs TRBV7-9 and TRBJ2-5; 8 nucleotides align to TRBD1. V lost 3 bases, J lost 4 bases, and 1 base stayed unmatched. This CDR3 spans 13 amino acids. Germline CDR1 is SEHNR and CDR2 is FQNEAQ (reference sequence). The CDR3 DNA follows: TGTGCCAGCAGCTTGCAGGGGGCAGAGACCCAGTACTTC. Translated: CASSLQGAETQYF. Variable domain in full (rest from reference TRBV7-9 and TRBJ2-5): DTGVSQNPRHKITKRGQNVTFRCDPISEHNRLYWYRQTLGQGPEFLTYFQNEAQLEKSRLLSDRFSAERPKGSFSTLEIQRTEQGDSAMYLCASSLQGAETQYFGPGTRLLVL.

The V and J genes are TRBV18 and TRBJ2-1, with 9 bases aligning to TRBD2. V lost 2 bases, J lost 8 bases, and 10 bases stayed unmatched. The CDR3 loop spans 16 amino acids. Germline CDR1 is KGHSH and CDR2 is LQKENI. CDR3 bases: TGTGCCAGCTCACCAGAAGATTTTGCGGGAGGGCATGAGCAGTTCTTC. The encoded protein is CASSPEDFAGGHEQFF.

The chain has TRBV5-6 and TRBJ1-4; tentatively, D is TRBD1 (6 bases). There are 16 residues in the CDR3. From germline, CDR1 is SGHDT and CDR2 YYEEEE. Deletions cut 1 base from V and 4 bases from J, with 14 bases between. CDR3 in DNA: TGTGCCAGCAGCTTGATGGCAGGGGCGCATAATGAAAAACTGTTTTTT. Encoded protein: CASSLMAGAHNEKLFF.

The rearrangement uses TRBV10-1 and TRBJ1-1; D is perhaps TRBD1 (5 bases). The CDR3 sequence is 12 residues long. In germline, CDR1 is WNHNN, CDR2 SYGVQD (reference sequence). Trimming took off 4 bases at V and 2 bases at J, with 5 bases between the two ends. The DNA for the CDR3 is TGCGCCAGCAGTGGGGGCAACACTGAAGCTTTCTTT. It encodes CASSGGNTEAFF.

The chain combines TRBV5-6 with TRBJ1-5, with 11 bases that match TRBD1. This CDR3 comprises 17 residues. With V trimmed by 1 base and J by 2 bases, 5 bases remained unmatched. Germline values: CDR1 SGHDT, CDR2 YYEEEE. CDR3 sequence reads: CASSLSGTGGGNQPQHF. In DNA form, the CDR3 reads TGTGCCAGCAGCTTGTCTGGGACAGGGGGTGGCAATCAGCCCCAGCATTTT.

J is TRBJ2-2 and V is TRBV2, with TRBD1 as a possible D gene (5 bases). The ends were cut back, 5 bases at V and 6 bases at J, with 16 bases in the middle. CDR1 SNHLY and CDR2 FYNNEI come from the germline V gene. The CDR3 contains 15 residues. CDR3: CASSHPGWSAGELFF. For the CDR3, the DNA is TGTGCCAGCAGTCATCCAGGGTGGAGTGCCGGGGAGCTGTTTTTT.

The V call is TRBV7-2, the J call TRBJ2-5, with 8 nucleotides matching TRBD2. J lost 5 bases, V lost 3 bases, and 5 bases had no gene match. The V gene's germline CDR1 is SGHTA and CDR2 FQGNSA. The CDR3 spans 14 residues. CDR3 amino acids: CASSLGGLGETQYF. The CDR3 DNA sequence: TGTGCCAGCAGCTTGGGGGGACTAGGGGAGACCCAGTACTTC.

The J gene is TRBJ1-2, the V gene TRBV9; D is perhaps TRBD1 (5 bases). This CDR3 region has 13 residues. With 2 bases removed from V and 7 bases from J, the gap between germline ends came to 12 bases. CDR1 SGDLS and CDR2 YYNGEE come from the germline V gene. Written as DNA, the CDR3 is TGTGCCAGCAGCGTCCCGGGGGAGGTTGGCTACACCTTC. Its protein is CASSVPGEVGYTF. Complete variable domain (other parts from reference TRBV9 and TRBJ1-2): DSGVTQTPKHLITATGQRVTLRCSPRSGDLSVYWYQQSLDQGLQFLIQYYNGEERAKGNILERFSAQQFPDLHSELNLSSLELGDSALYFCASSVPGEVGYTFGSGTRLTVV.

This rearrangement joins TRBV7-2 to TRBJ2-3, with D perhaps TRBD2 (6 bases). This CDR3 region has 12 residues. Germline CDR1 reads SGHTA; CDR2 reads FQGNSA. The ends were cut back, 5 bases at V and 6 bases at J, with 9 bases in the middle. In DNA form, the CDR3 reads TGTGCCAGCAGCCCAAGCGGGGATACGCAGTATTTT. It yields the protein CASSPSGDTQYF.

V usage is TRBV2 and J usage is TRBJ2-5; weak D call: TRBD1 (8 bases). Germline V gives CDR1 SNHLY, CDR2 FYNNEI. Trimming left V 10 bases short and J 2 bases short, with 17 bases between. CDR3 length: 14 amino acids. The CDR3 coding sequence is TGTGCCACGGACAGGGACGGGGGGCAAGAGACCCAGTACTTC. This codes for CATDRDGGQETQYF.

The rearrangement joins TRBV3-1 (or the pseudogene TRBV3-2) to TRBJ2-1; 15 bases align to TRBD2. The CDR3 has 17 residues. The ends lost 3 bases at V and 2 bases at J; junction bases unmatched: 2. Germline values: CDR1 LGHDT, CDR2 YNNKEL (reference sequence). The CDR3, as DNA: TGTGCCAGCAGCCAGGGGACTAGCGGGGGGACCTACAATGAGCAGTTCTTC. Protein: CASSQGTSGGTYNEQFF.

The chain is built from TRBV7-6 and TRBJ2-3, with D possibly TRBD2 on 5 matching bases. The CDR3 length is 16 residues. The V and J ends lost 4 bases and 1 base respectively, with 15 bases between them. Germline loops: CDR1 SGHVS, CDR2 FNYEAQ. The CDR3 here is CASSSVGRVGTDTQYF. The CDR3 DNA is TGTGCCAGCAGCTCAGTCGGGCGGGTGGGCACAGATACGCAGTATTTT.

This clone has more than one count but fewer than ten. The rearrangement links TRBV6-4 to TRBJ2-1; D is undetermined. CDR3 size: 13 residues. Trimming shortened V by 5 bases and J by 5 bases, and 10 bases separated the two germline ends. Germline values: CDR1 MRHNA, CDR2 SNTAGT. This CDR3 reads CASSLRVNNEQFF. CDR3 DNA sequence: TGTGCCAGCAGTCTCCGGGTCAACAATGAGCAGTTCTTC.

The chain couples TRBV6-5 to TRBJ1-2; no reliable D call. Germline loops: CDR1 MNHEY, CDR2 SVGAGI. CDR3 length: 13 residues. V was cut by 6 bases and J by 5 bases, with 13 bases left in between. DNA for the CDR3: TGTGCCAGCAGCCGGCCGGGAAGGTATGGCTACACCTTC. Its translation is CASSRPGRYGYTF.

The V gene is TRBV5-1, the J gene TRBJ1-3; 10 nucleotides line up with TRBD1. Unmatched junction bases numbered 11, after V lost 1 base and J lost 4 bases. The CDR3 spans 18 residues. The germline gives CDR1 SGHRS, CDR2 YFSETQ. CDR3 loop: CASSLRGSGQGFGNTIYF. CDR3 sequence (DNA): TGCGCCAGCAGCTTGAGGGGCTCGGGACAGGGGTTCGGAAACACCATATATTTT.

This clone was seen just once. J is TRBJ2-5 and V is TRBV19; 10 nucleotides line up with TRBD1. The ends lost 3 bases at V and 2 bases at J; junction bases unmatched: 12. Germline CDR1 is LNHDA and CDR2 is SQIVND (reference sequence). This CDR3 is built from 18 residues. CDR3 coding DNA: TGTGCCAGTAGTATGCCCACCACACGACAGGGGGCTCAAGAGACCCAGTACTTC. It translates to CASSMPTTRQGAQETQYF.

In regard to this clone: Distinct nucleotide sequences in the sample also encode this CDR3. CDR3 nucleotide sequence: TGTGCCAGCAGCAATAGGGGGATGAACACTGAAGCTTTCTTT. Amino acids: CASSNRGMNTEAFF. This chain joins TRBV27 and TRBJ1-1; D is perhaps TRBD1 (6 bases). Per the germline V gene, CDR1 is MNHEY and CDR2 is SMNVEV (reference sequence). V was clipped by 6 bases and J by 0 bases, with 11 bases between them. The length of the CDR3 is 14 residues.

For this clone: Other DNA sequences in the sample encode the same CDR3. In nucleotides, the CDR3 is TGTGCCAGCAGCGTAGTAGGGAGTTCTTACGAGCAGTACTTC. It yields the protein CASSVVGSSYEQYF. The chain has TRBV9 and TRBJ2-7; tentatively, D is TRBD2 (5 bases). The V and J ends lost 0 bases and 4 bases respectively, with 11 bases between them. CDR1 SGDLS and CDR2 YYNGEE come from the germline V gene. The CDR3 runs 14 residues.

This chain's CDR3 is CASNPGRGGYNEQFF. The CDR3 DNA reads TGTGCCAGCAATCCGGGTCGGGGGGGCTACAATGAGCAGTTCTTC. V gene TRBV11-2 combines with J gene TRBJ2-1; 8 bases are a match to TRBD2. The CDR3 runs 15 residues. Trimming removed 7 bases from V and 3 bases from J; junction bases left unmatched: 8. Germline V gene data show CDR1 as SGHAT and CDR2 as FQNNGV. The whole variable domain, remainder taken from reference TRBV11-2 and TRBJ2-1, is EAGVAQSPRYKIIEKRQSVAFWCNPISGHATLYWYQQILGQGPKLLIQFQNNGVVDDSQLPKDRFSAERLKGVDSTLKIQPAKLEDSAVYLCASNPGRGGYNEQFFGPGTRLTVL.

The V gene is TRBV5-1, the J gene TRBJ1-1; no clear D gene. The CDR3 runs to 13 residues. The germline V and J ends were trimmed by 3 bases and 3 bases, with 9 bases remaining between them. In germline, CDR1 is SGHRS, CDR2 YFSETQ. The CDR3 loop reads CASSSPGDTEAFF. CDR3 nucleotides: TGCGCCAGCAGCTCCCCGGGTGACACTGAAGCTTTCTTT.

The chain recombines TRBV6-5 with TRBJ2-1; 8 nucleotides agree with TRBD2. The CDR3 totals 15 residues. Unmatched junction bases numbered 10, after V lost 7 bases and J lost 5 bases. CDR1 and CDR2 (germline): MNHEY, SVGAGI. CDR3 DNA: TGTGCCAGCACGTCTGCGGGGGGCCTCAACAATGAGCAGTTCTTC. Translating it yields CASTSAGGLNNEQFF.

The V and J genes are TRBV18 and TRBJ1-3; D remains unclear. CDR3 length: 13 residues. The germline V gene has CDR1 KGHSH and CDR2 LQKENI. V lost 5 bases, J lost 9 bases, and 14 bases lay in between. CDR3 residues: CASSSEGLRTIYF. DNA of the CDR3: TGTGCCAGCTCATCCGAGGGCCTCCGCACCATATATTTT. Full variable domain (rest looked up from reference TRBV18 and TRBJ1-3): NAGVMQNPRHLVRRRGQEARLRCSPMKGHSHVYWYRQLPEEGLKFMVYLQKENIIDESGMPKERFSAEFPKEGPSILRIQQVVRGDSAAYFCASSSEGLRTIYFGEGSWLTVV.

V and J are TRBV28 and TRBJ1-2; 9 bases align to TRBD1. V shed 4 bases and J 10 bases; nucleotides not matched to a gene: 13. The germline CDR1 and CDR2 sequences are MDHEN and SYDVKM. CDR3 length equals 15 residues. This CDR3 reads CASSSPSPGQGFYTF. CDR3 DNA: TGTGCCAGCAGTTCGCCATCTCCGGGACAGGGTTTCTACACCTTC.

V usage is TRBV27 and J usage is TRBJ2-2; 7 bases match TRBD2. Germline V gives CDR1 MNHEY, CDR2 SMNVEV (reference sequence). Unmatched junction bases numbered 16, after V lost 7 bases and J lost 2 bases. This CDR3 has 18 residues. The CDR3 spells CASTPWGVAGLNTGELFF. Written as DNA, the CDR3 is TGTGCCAGCACCCCCTGGGGCGTAGCGGGCCTTAACACCGGGGAGCTGTTTTTT.